The source of this T cell receptor beta chain is a study of blood T cells in healthy people across ages. Alongside a J-beta primer mix, a sample-barcoded 5' primer served in a second PCR lasting about 7 to 12 cycles. TCRdb recomputed calls from the 5' RACE reads with MiXCR, one row per CDR3 protein. Of 1 million to 1.2 million distinct CDR3 sequences in the sample, approximately 38% are singletons; the top ten hold 10% to 15%. The junction had 6 bases not matched to a gene; V was cut back by 0 bases and J by 8 bases. The germline V gene has CDR1 LGHNA and CDR2 YSLEER. The CDR3 length is 14 residues. In this sample, this clonotype turned up a few times.

The clonotype comes from a man aged 18-30 years in good health. Sequenced: blood. This chain uses TRBV4-3 with TRBJ1-2; 7 bases agree with TRBD1. CDR3 loop: CASSQEEQGPGYTF. DNA of the CDR3: TGCGCCAGCAGCCAAGAAGAACAGGGGCCAGGCTACACCTTC.